These 14 T cell receptor beta chains share one sample of origin, sequenced in a study of human T cells and chemical hapten exposure. It was unfractionated whole blood from which total RNA was extracted. TCRdb used MiXCR to reprocess the 5' RACE reads, holding one entry per CDR3 protein. The sample carries 65,000 to 90,000 distinct CDR3 sequences, about 16% recorded once. These receptors were taken from a female donor in good health.

This clonotype was observed many times. The rearrangement joins TRBV6-5 to TRBJ2-3, with TRBD2 identical over 7 bases. Germline CDR1 MNHEY, CDR2 SVGAGI. This CDR3 region has 14 residues. V gave up 8 bases and J gave up 4 bases; unmatched junction bases: 9. CDR3 coding DNA: TGTGCCAGCCAGTGGGCGGGAGCTCCAGATACGCAGTATTTT. It codes for CASQWAGAPDTQYF.

The V and J genes are TRBV7-9 and TRBJ1-3; D unclear. This CDR3 spans 16 amino acids. Trimming stripped 2 bases from V and 0 bases from J, with 11 bases between. Per the germline V gene, CDR1 is SEHNR and CDR2 is FQNEAQ (reference sequence). CDR3 sequence (DNA): TGTGCCAGCAGCTTAATTAGACAAACCTCTGGAAACACCATATATTTT. Encoded protein: CASSLIRQTSGNTIYF.

The chain recombines TRBV28 with TRBJ2-7; D assignment may be TRBD1 or TRBD2 (5 bases each). Germline assignment: CDR1 MDHEN and CDR2 SYDVKM. Trimming took off 6 bases at V and 4 bases at J, with 13 bases between the two ends. CDR3 length: 13 residues. The CDR3 coding sequence is TGTGCCAGCAGAACCTGGGACCCTTACGAGCAGTACTTC. This encodes CASRTWDPYEQYF.

The gene calls are TRBV4-1 and TRBJ1-2; TRBD1 is a possible D gene (5 bases). The CDR3 is made up of 16 amino acids. V lost 7 bases and J 4 bases, leaving 22 bases between the germline ends. Germline V gene lookup returns CDR1 MGHRA and CDR2 YSYEKL. The CDR3 loop reads CASTLGAYPDGYGYTF. The CDR3 DNA reads as TGCGCCAGCACTCTTGGGGCATATCCAGACGGCTATGGCTACACCTTC.

This clonotype was observed a handful of times. The V and J genes are TRBV7-2 and TRBJ1-1; D gene uncertain. The CDR3 runs to 13 residues. V shed 4 bases and J shed 0 bases, with 6 bases lying between them. Germline V gene lookup returns CDR1 SGHTA and CDR2 FQGNSA. The CDR3 region is CASSSSMNTEAFF. CDR3 nucleotides: TGTGCCAGCAGCTCCTCGATGAACACTGAAGCTTTCTTT. Full variable domain (outside the CDR3, taken from reference TRBV7-2 and TRBJ1-1): GAGVSQSPSNKVTEKGKDVELRCDPISGHTALYWYRQSLGQGLEFLIYFQGNSAPDKSGLPSDRFSAERTGGSVSTLTIQRTQQEDSAVYLCASSSSMNTEAFFGQGTRLTVV.

The V call is TRBV2, the J call TRBJ1-1; D gene ambiguous. Per germline, CDR1 SNHLY and CDR2 FYNNEI. V gave up 3 bases and J gave up 10 bases, with 9 bases separating them. The CDR3 has 11 amino acids. The CDR3 reads CASSDGEGAFF. Written as DNA, the CDR3 is TGTGCCAGCAGTGATGGGGAAGGAGCTTTCTTT.

The chain employs TRBV20-1 and TRBJ1-1, with D tentatively TRBD1 (6 bases). The CDR3 extends over 14 amino acids. Germline CDR1 reads DFQATT; CDR2 reads SNEGSKA (reference sequence). V lost 3 bases, J lost 4 bases, and 15 bases lay in between. The CDR3 DNA sequence: TGCAGTGCTAGGCGAGCAGGGGTGGGCACTGAAGCTTTCTTT. Amino acids: CSARRAGVGTEAFF.

J is TRBJ1-6 and V is TRBV5-1, with 8 bases identical to TRBD1. CDR3 length: 15 amino acids. Looked up from germline, CDR1 is SGHRS and CDR2 is YFSETQ. J gave up 7 bases and V 2 bases, and 5 bases lay outside the gene matches. In DNA form, the CDR3 reads TGCGCCAGCAGCTTTGGTTGGACAGGGAATTCACCCCTCCACTTT. It encodes CASSFGWTGNSPLHF.

This clonotype was detected a few times. The chain recombines TRBV19 with TRBJ2-3; 10 bases align to TRBD2. CDR1 and CDR2 from the germline V gene are LNHDA and SQIVND (reference sequence). The V and J ends lost 2 bases and 6 bases, in that order; junction bases with no gene match: 8. The CDR3 is 16 amino acids. Written as DNA, the CDR3 is TGTGCCAGTAGTATACCGGTGGCTAGCGGGAGTGATACGCAGTATTTT. Its protein is CASSIPVASGSDTQYF.

J is TRBJ1-5 and V is TRBV6-2 or TRBV6-3; the D gene is possibly TRBD1 (6 bases). This CDR3 is 16 amino acids long. Deletions cut 10 bases from V and 0 bases from J, with 19 bases between. Germline V gene sequence: CDR1 MNHEY, CDR2 SVGEGT. CDR3 in amino acids: CATKLQGARSNQPQHF. In DNA form, the CDR3 reads TGTGCCACCAAATTACAGGGCGCTCGTAGCAATCAGCCCCAGCATTTT.

The table lists this clonotype with a few counts. This chain uses TRBV6-1 with TRBJ1-2; possibly TRBD1 for D (5 bases). CDR1 is MNHNS, CDR2 SASEGT, per germline. The CDR3 is 15 amino acids. The ends were cut back, 2 bases at V and 9 bases at J, with 19 bases in the middle. CDR3 protein: CASSESTNGGLSYTF. The CDR3 DNA sequence: TGTGCCAGCAGTGAATCCACTAATGGGGGTTTAAGCTACACCTTC.

This clonotype was seen a handful of times. V and J are TRBV7-9 and TRBJ2-3, with D possibly being TRBD1 or TRBD2 (7 bases each). Germline CDR1 is SEHNR and CDR2 is FQNEAQ (reference sequence). Trimming removed 5 bases at V and 5 bases at J, with 23 bases between. This CDR3 comprises 17 residues. CDR3 loop: CASSQTIGGGQKDTQYF. The CDR3 DNA is TGTGCCAGCAGCCAAACCATTGGCGGGGGACAGAAAGATACGCAGTATTTT. The complete variable domain, with remaining parts taken from reference TRBV7-9 and TRBJ2-3, reads DTGVSQNPRHKITKRGQNVTFRCDPISEHNRLYWYRQTLGQGPEFLTYFQNEAQLEKSRLLSDRFSAERPKGSFSTLEIQRTEQGDSAMYLCASSQTIGGGQKDTQYFGPGTRLTVL.

The chain carries TRBV7-2 and TRBJ2-7; 9 bases are a match to TRBD2. Per the germline V gene, CDR1 is SGHTA and CDR2 is FQGNSA. The CDR3 is 16 amino acids. V shed 5 bases, J shed 2 bases, and the junction held 10 bases outside the gene matches. The CDR3 region has the DNA TGTGCCAGCAGCCCGCGGAGGAGCGGGGGGACCTACGAGCAGTACTTC. Translated: CASSPRRSGGTYEQYF. Full variable domain (outside the CDR3, taken from reference TRBV7-2 and TRBJ2-7): GAGVSQSPSNKVTEKGKDVELRCDPISGHTALYWYRQSLGQGLEFLIYFQGNSAPDKSGLPSDRFSAERTGGSVSTLTIQRTQQEDSAVYLCASSPRRSGGTYEQYFGPGTRLTVT.

The chain couples TRBV9 to TRBJ2-1; no firm D call. Trimming stripped 0 bases from V and 8 bases from J, with 9 bases between. CDR3 size: 13 residues. The germline CDR1 and CDR2 sequences are SGDLS and YYNGEE. For the CDR3, the DNA is TGTGCCAGCAGCGTAGCCCACAGTGATGAGCAGTTCTTC. Its protein is CASSVAHSDEQFF.